Each of the 6 T cell receptor beta chains below was sequenced from the same sample in a study of beta chain features in type 1 diabetes. Expressed TCRB transcripts were sequenced, since all the RNA that had been isolated was reverse transcribed. The repertoire was sequenced with immunoSEQ multiplex PCR; TCRdb's copy has only in-frame clones and lacks some. The sample has about 330,000 clones; 9.5% to 12% are singletons. The sequenced material came from naive CD4+ T cells from blood. The origin of the receptors is a woman aged 30 to 39 in good health.

This clone has more than one count but fewer than ten. The V call is TRBV18, the J call TRBJ2-7; D perhaps matches TRBD1 (6 bases). V lost 2 bases to trimming and J lost 6 bases, with 11 bases between them. This CDR3 comprises 13 residues. CDR1 is KGHSH and CDR2 is LQKENI in the germline V gene. In DNA, the CDR3 is TGTGCCAGCTCACCATTCAGGGGTCGCGAGCAGTACTTC. It specifies CASSPFRGREQYF.

This clone has only a few counts. The chain recombines TRBV9 with TRBJ1-1, with D unresolved. In germline, CDR1 is SGDLS, CDR2 YYNGEE. V was shortened by 1 base and J by 7 bases, with 17 bases between the two germline ends. CDR3 size: 15 residues. Here the CDR3 reads CASSVSSRGYGEAFF. CDR3 nucleotide sequence: TGTGCCAGCAGCGTATCGTCTCGGGGATATGGTGAAGCTTTCTTT.

In its sample, this clone was seen a few times. The chain combines TRBV27 with TRBJ2-1; 11 bases map to TRBD2. Germline V CDR1 and CDR2: MNHEY, SMNVEV (reference sequence). The CDR3 contains 15 residues. Trimming removed 8 bases from V and 5 bases from J; junction bases left unmatched: 8. The CDR3 coding sequence is TGTGCCAGCCAAGAGCAGGGACTAGCGGACAATGAGCAGTTCTTC. Its protein is CASQEQGLADNEQFF.

This clone was counted between two and nine times. The chain joins TRBV9 to TRBJ2-7; tentative D call: TRBD2 (6 bases). V lost 0 bases, J lost 3 bases, and 13 bases lay in between. Germline V lookup: CDR1 SGDLS, CDR2 YYNGEE. This CDR3 is built from 15 residues. CDR3 DNA sequence: TGTGCCAGCAGCGTAGCTGGCGGGGATTTCTACGAGCAGTACTTC. The encoded protein is CASSVAGGDFYEQYF.

This rearrangement joins TRBV4-3 to TRBJ2-1, with TRBD1 matching 7 bases. CDR3 length: 13 residues. Germline CDR1 and CDR2: LGHNA and YSLEER. Losses at the gene ends were 0 bases for V and 12 bases for J; bases not matched to a gene: 5. The CDR3 reads CASSQEVTGVQFF. As DNA, the CDR3 is TGCGCCAGCAGCCAAGAAGTAACAGGGGTGCAGTTCTTC.

This clone has more than one count but fewer than ten. This chain links TRBV29-1 with TRBJ1-1; no firm D call. CDR3 length: 12 amino acids. The germline V gene encodes CDR1 SQVTM and CDR2 ANQGSEA. V was pared by 1 base and J by 3 bases, with 6 bases between. The CDR3 here is CSVEGTDTEAFF. Written as DNA, the CDR3 is TGCAGCGTTGAAGGCACGGACACTGAAGCTTTCTTT.